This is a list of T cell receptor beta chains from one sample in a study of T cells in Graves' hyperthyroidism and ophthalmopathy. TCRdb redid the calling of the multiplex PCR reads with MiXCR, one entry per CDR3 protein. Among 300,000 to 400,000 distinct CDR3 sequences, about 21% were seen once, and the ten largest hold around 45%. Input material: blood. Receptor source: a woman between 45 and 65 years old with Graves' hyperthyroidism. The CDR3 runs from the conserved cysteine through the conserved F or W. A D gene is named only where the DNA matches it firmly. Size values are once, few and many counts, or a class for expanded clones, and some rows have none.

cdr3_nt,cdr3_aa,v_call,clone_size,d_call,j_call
TGTGCCAGCTCACGACAGACGTACTACGAGCAGTACTTC,CASSRQTYYEQYF,TRBV18,few,.,TRBJ2-7
TGTGCCAGCAGCTTAGCCTCGGGGGGCTACGAGCAGTACTTC,CASSLASGGYEQYF,TRBV7-3,many,TRBD2,TRBJ2-7
TGTGCCAGCCGTTCTGAAGGGGGTCCGGGTTCACCCCTCCACTTT,CASRSEGGPGSPLHF,TRBV28,many,.,TRBJ1-6
TGTGCCAGCAGCGATCTACCGGGACAGACTTACTATGGCTACACCTTC,CASSDLPGQTYYGYTF,TRBV7-8,many,TRBD1,TRBJ1-2
TGTGCCAGTAGTTCCCAGGCGAACACTGAAGCTTTCTTT,CASSSQANTEAFF,TRBV19,few,.,TRBJ1-1
TGTGCCAGCAGCTCCCGGTTTGGAGAGACCCAGTACTTC,CASSSRFGETQYF,TRBV9,.,.,TRBJ2-5
TGTGCCAGCACACTAGGCACAAAGGGAAACACCATATATTTT,CASTLGTKGNTIYF,TRBV7-8,few,.,TRBJ1-3
TGTGCCAGCAGCCAGACTAGCGCCGGTGAGCAGTTCTTC,CASSQTSAGEQFF,TRBV7-3,many,TRBD2,TRBJ2-1
TGTGCCAGCTGGGGAGTTACTGGCTACACCTTC,CASWGVTGYTF,TRBV2,.,.,TRBJ1-2
TGTGCCAGCAGCTCCTGGCAGAGCACAGATACGCAGTATTTT,CASSSWQSTDTQYF,TRBV3-1,many,.,TRBJ2-3
TGTGCCAGCAGTTTATCCCGGACAGGGGTTGCCGGGGAGCTGTTTTTT,CASSLSRTGVAGELFF,TRBV27,many,TRBD1,TRBJ2-2
TGTGCCAGCTTCTTCCCTCCTCCTCCTCATGGAAATGGAACTGAAGCTTTCTTT,CASFFPPPPHGNGTEAFF,TRBV12-3/TRBV12-4,.,.,TRBJ1-1
TGTGCCAGCAGTCATACAGGGGGCGGTGGCTACACCTTC,CASSHTGGGGYTF,TRBV2,.,TRBD1,TRBJ1-2